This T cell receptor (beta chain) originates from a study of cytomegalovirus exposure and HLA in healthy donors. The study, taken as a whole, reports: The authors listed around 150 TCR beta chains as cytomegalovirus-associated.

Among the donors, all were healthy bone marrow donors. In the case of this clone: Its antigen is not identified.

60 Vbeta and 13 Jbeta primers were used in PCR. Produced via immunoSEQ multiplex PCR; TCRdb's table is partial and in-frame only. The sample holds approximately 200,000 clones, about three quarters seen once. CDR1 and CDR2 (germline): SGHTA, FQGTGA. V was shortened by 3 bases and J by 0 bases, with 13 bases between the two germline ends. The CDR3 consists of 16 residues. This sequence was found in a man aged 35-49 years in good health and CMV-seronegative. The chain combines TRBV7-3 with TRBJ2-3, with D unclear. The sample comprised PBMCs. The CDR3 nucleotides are TGTGCCAGCAGCTTCAGAGGCGTCCCCAGCACAGATACGCAGTATTTT. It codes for CASSFRGVPSTDTQYF.